The next 4 T cell receptor beta chains were all read from a single sample in a study of monozygotic twins with inflammatory bowel disease. TCRdb reworked the 5' RACE reads into one entry per CDR3 protein, no DNA. Its table lists a few hundred thousand distinct CDR3 sequences. The source material was blood. These receptors were taken from a human donor with ulcerative colitis or Crohn's disease, or a healthy co-twin of an affected twin (not recorded which).

The rearrangement uses TRBV6-4 and TRBJ2-3; absent DNA, TCRdb's TRBD2 call cannot be checked. CDR1 is MRHNA, CDR2 SNTAGT, per germline. The CDR3 spans 15 residues. The CDR3: CASSLYASGGDTQYF.

V and J are TRBV29-1 and TRBJ2-1; TCRdb gives TRBD1 as the D gene, but with no DNA this cannot be confirmed. From germline, CDR1 is SQVTM and CDR2 ANQGSEA. CDR3 length equals 14 residues. This CDR3 reads CSVSPGTPYNEQFF.

This rearrangement joins TRBV18 to TRBJ1-5. CDR1 is KGHSH and CDR2 is LQKENI in the germline V gene. The CDR3 runs to 13 residues. CDR3 sequence: CASSPEFNQPQHF. Together with reference TRBV18 and TRBJ1-5, the CDR3 gives the full variable domain: NAGVMQNPRHLVRRRGQEARLRCSPMKGHSHVYWYRQLPEEGLKFMVYLQKENIIDESGMPKERFSAEFPKEGPSILRIQQVVRGDSAAYFCASSPEFNQPQHFGDGTRLSIL.

The chain is built from TRBV25-1 and TRBJ1-2; TCRdb's D call, TRBD1, is unchecked because there is no DNA. Germline V lookup: CDR1 MGHDK, CDR2 SYGVNS. The length of the CDR3 is 12 residues. The CDR3 reads CASRRGEEGYTF.